One sample yielded the 5 T cell receptor beta chains listed below, sequenced in a study of T cells after yellow fever vaccination. TCRdb re-analysed the 5' RACE reads in MiXCR, keeping a single row per CDR3 protein. This sample carries 100,000 to 150,000 distinct CDR3 sequences, about 8.2% of them seen once, and the ten largest clones take about two fifths. The source material was CD8+ T cells sorted from PBMCs, sampled on the day of the yellow fever booster vaccination. The origin of the receptors is a man in his late teens or twenties who received the YFV17D yellow fever vaccine.

V is TRBV21-1 and J is TRBJ2-2. TRBV21-1 constitutes a pseudogene. The CDR3 is made up of 11 amino acids. The CDR3 spells CATRRPGELFF. In nucleotides, the CDR3 is TGTGCCACCCGACGGCCGGGGGAGCTGTTTTTT.

This clonotype has at least ten counts. The CDR3 sequence: CASSYRGPYEQYF. CDR3 bases: TGTGCCAGCAGTTACCGTGGCCCCTACGAGCAGTACTTC. The chain is built from TRBV6-2 or TRBV6-3 and TRBJ2-7; D is unresolved. The CDR3 length is 13 residues. CDR1 and CDR2 from the germline V gene are MNHEY and SVGEGT. V dropped 2 bases and J dropped 2 bases, with 7 bases sitting between them.

This clonotype has more than one count but fewer than ten. V gene TRBV9 combines with J gene TRBJ2-7; unclear D gene. Per germline, CDR1 SGDLS and CDR2 YYNGEE. Trimming removed 0 bases from V and 3 bases from J, with 13 bases in between. CDR3 size: 15 residues. The CDR3 loop reads CASSVGWFPNYEQYF. DNA for the CDR3: TGTGCCAGCAGCGTAGGATGGTTCCCCAACTACGAGCAGTACTTC. The variable domain in full, with the rest retrieved from reference TRBV9 and TRBJ2-7, is DSGVTQTPKHLITATGQRVTLRCSPRSGDLSVYWYQQSLDQGLQFLIQYYNGEERAKGNILERFSAQQFPDLHSELNLSSLELGDSALYFCASSVGWFPNYEQYFGPGTRLTVT.

This clonotype was recorded many times. The rearrangement uses TRBV3-1 and TRBJ2-3; 8 nucleotides agree with TRBD2. Losses at the gene ends were 0 bases for V and 2 bases for J; bases not matched to a gene: 4. CDR1 and CDR2 (germline): LGHDT, YNNKEL (reference sequence). CDR3 length: 16 amino acids. The CDR3 is CASSQEGGGHTDTQYF. CDR3 coding DNA: TGTGCCAGCAGCCAAGAGGGCGGGGGGCACACAGATACGCAGTATTTT.

The sample holds many counts of this clonotype. The gene calls are TRBV5-5 and TRBJ1-6; no reliable D call. V shed 2 bases and J shed 10 bases, with 16 bases lying between them. Germline CDR1 is SGHKS and CDR2 is YYEKEE (reference sequence). The CDR3 totals 15 residues. CDR3 sequence: CASSFSSGVMSPLHF. The CDR3 nucleotides read TGTGCCAGCAGCTTCAGTTCCGGGGTTATGTCACCCCTCCACTTT.